Sequencing of this T cell receptor beta chain was carried out in a study of blood T cell repertoires in COVID-19. On the study more broadly: Donors in the United States, Italy and Spain gave samples during acute or convalescent COVID-19. From T cells, B-cell-depleted T cells, or PBMCs came the material, which was cDNA or gDNA.

TCRdb's table, derived via immunoSEQ multiplex PCR, lists solely in-frame clones and lacks some. There are more than 200,000 clones in the sample; about 85% occur only once, and approximately 8.7% lies in the top ten. This TCR derives from a woman older than 75 with acute or convalescent COVID-19. The sequencing sample was made of peripheral blood.

In DNA form, the CDR3 reads TGCGCCAGCAAGGAGCCGAGGGGGGGCGGTGAAAAACTGTTTTTT. As protein: CASKEPRGGGEKLFF. This rearrangement joins TRBV5-1 to TRBJ1-4; possibly TRBD1 for D (6 bases). CDR3 length: 15 amino acids. CDR1 is SGHRS, CDR2 YFSETQ, per germline. With 6 bases removed from V and 7 bases from J, the gap between germline ends came to 19 bases.